This T cell receptor beta chain originates from a study of blood T cell repertoires in COVID-19. Study background: The cDNA or gDNA used as material had been derived from T cells, B-cell-depleted T cells, or PBMCs.

Per the authors' pipeline: Amplification of reference gene primers provided the estimated nucleated cell counts. Sequencing used immunoSEQ multiplex PCR; TCRdb keeps in-frame clones, though not all of them. For V, J and clone size, that table is used; D and trimming come from the DNA. The table includes a few hundred thousand clones, about 90% detected once. Germline V CDR1 and CDR2: SGHVS, FQNEAQ. Trimming removed 5 bases from V and 9 bases from J; junction bases left unmatched: 2. The CDR3 has 12 amino acids. This sequence was found in a woman aged 25 to 39 with COVID-19, enrolled during active disease. This rearrangement joins TRBV7-8 to TRBJ2-1; 9 bases are shared with TRBD2. Sample: peripheral blood. In nucleotides, the CDR3 is TGTGCCAGCAGCCCGCGGGAGGGTGAGCAGTTCTTC. It translates to CASSPREGEQFF.